Listed here are 24 T cell receptor beta chains from one sample, sequenced in a study of blood T cell repertoires in COVID-19. Repertoires were generated with immunoSEQ multiplex PCR, while TCRdb's copy carries only in-frame clones and drops some. The sample records 200,000 to 250,000 clones, roughly 84% being singletons. The sequencing input was PBMCs or T cells enriched from blood (not recorded which). The receptors originated from a man between 25 and 39 years old in a cohort exposed to, infected with or recovered from COVID-19 (not recorded which).

The chain recombines TRBV5-1 with TRBJ2-1; D may be TRBD1 (6 bases). The germline gives CDR1 SGHRS, CDR2 YFSETQ. V was clipped by 4 bases and J by 1 base, with 15 bases between them. The CDR3 spans 16 residues. The CDR3 region has the DNA TGCGCCAGCAGCCCCGACAGGATGGGATCCTACAATGAGCAGTTCTTC. Translating gives CASSPDRMGSYNEQFF. Complete variable domain (other parts from reference TRBV5-1 and TRBJ2-1): KAGVTQTPRYLIKTRGQQVTLSCSPISGHRSVSWYQQTPGQGLQFLFEYFSETQRNKGNFPGRFSGRQFSNSRSEMNVSTLELGDSALYLCASSPDRMGSYNEQFFGPGTRLTVL.

The CDR3 here is CASSRGQLQETQYF. In nucleotides, the CDR3 is TGTGCCAGCTCACGGGGACAATTACAAGAGACCCAGTACTTC. This sequence joins TRBV18 and TRBJ2-5; D perhaps matches TRBD1 (6 bases). The V and J ends lost 4 bases and 2 bases respectively, with 11 bases between them. Per germline, CDR1 KGHSH and CDR2 LQKENI. The CDR3 spans 14 residues.

This CDR3 is CASSQPTSGRSDTQYF. CDR3 coding DNA: TGCGCCAGCAGCCAACCGACTAGCGGGAGATCAGATACGCAGTATTTT. The chain combines TRBV4-1 with TRBJ2-3; 12 bases are a match to TRBD2. Germline V gene data show CDR1 as MGHRA and CDR2 as YSYEKL. This CDR3 region has 16 residues. V dropped 2 bases and J dropped 4; count of bases not matched to a gene: 4.

J is TRBJ1-2 and V is TRBV25-1; 7 bases align to TRBD1. Germline CDR1 reads MGHDK; CDR2 reads SYGVNS. The CDR3 is made up of 14 amino acids. Trimming took 6 bases from V and 3 from J; bases not matched to a gene: 7. CDR3 loop: CASSLLTGDYGYTF. In DNA form, the CDR3 reads TGTGCCAGCAGCCTCTTAACAGGGGACTATGGCTACACCTTC.

CDR3 in amino acids: CAWSAYTDISYNEQFF. The DNA of the CDR3 is TGTGCCTGGAGCGCATATACGGACATCTCCTACAATGAGCAGTTCTTC. The V and J genes are TRBV30 and TRBJ2-1; possible D gene TRBD1, 5 bases. The germline V gene has CDR1 GTSNPN and CDR2 SVGIG (reference sequence). The V end lost 3 bases, the J end lost 0 bases, and 15 bases lay between the germline ends. This CDR3 contains 16 residues.

This clone appeared a single time. CDR3 in amino acids: CASSVGGVISPLHF. CDR3 nucleotides: TGTGCCAGCAGCGTAGGGGGGGTGATTTCACCCCTCCACTTT. V usage is TRBV9 and J usage is TRBJ1-6, with D possibly being TRBD1 (5 bases). CDR1 is SGDLS and CDR2 is YYNGEE in the germline V gene. V lost 0 bases and J 9 bases, leaving 10 bases between the germline ends. The CDR3 contains 14 residues.

This chain connects TRBV28 to TRBJ2-5; 9 positions agree with TRBD2. This CDR3 is built from 14 residues. Losses at the gene ends were 10 bases for V and 5 bases for J; bases not matched to a gene: 11. Germline loops: CDR1 MDHEN, CDR2 SYDVKM. CDR3 protein: CAIGVSGRWETQYF. The CDR3 coding sequence is TGTGCCATCGGAGTTAGCGGGAGATGGGAGACCCAGTACTTC.

V usage is TRBV11-2 and J usage is TRBJ2-7; D unresolved. The CDR3 has 13 amino acids. V gave up 3 bases and J gave up 3 bases, with 9 bases separating them. Germline V CDR1 and CDR2: SGHAT, FQNNGV. The CDR3 DNA is TGTGCCAGCAGCTTCTCCCACAACTACGAGCAGTACTTC. Translating gives CASSFSHNYEQYF.

The chain couples TRBV5-1 to TRBJ2-2, with TRBD2 matching 9 bases. The ends lost 6 bases at V and 3 bases at J; junction bases unmatched: 6. Germline V CDR1 and CDR2: SGHRS, YFSETQ. This CDR3 region has 15 residues. The CDR3 DNA follows: TGCGCCAGCACCCTGGTAGCGGGAGACACCGGGGAGCTGTTTTTT. Translating it yields CASTLVAGDTGELFF. Full variable domain (outside the CDR3, taken from reference TRBV5-1 and TRBJ2-2): KAGVTQTPRYLIKTRGQQVTLSCSPISGHRSVSWYQQTPGQGLQFLFEYFSETQRNKGNFPGRFSGRQFSNSRSEMNVSTLELGDSALYLCASTLVAGDTGELFFGEGSRLTVL.

This sequence joins TRBV9 and TRBJ2-5; 7 positions match TRBD1. The ends lost 0 bases at V and 1 base at J; junction bases unmatched: 3. Germline loops: CDR1 SGDLS, CDR2 YYNGEE. The CDR3 runs 15 residues. The CDR3 DNA reads TGTGCCAGCAGCGTAGGGGACAGCCGCCAAGAGACCCAGTACTTC. Translated, it gives CASSVGDSRQETQYF.

This clone was counted only a few times. The chain has TRBV7-2 and TRBJ1-6; D is ambiguous. Germline V CDR1 and CDR2: SGHTA, FQGNSA. The ends were cut back, 1 base at V and 6 bases at J, with 7 bases in the middle. This CDR3 contains 14 residues. The CDR3 here is CASSLGAFNSPLHF. CDR3 in DNA: TGTGCCAGCAGCTTAGGAGCCTTTAATTCACCCCTCCACTTT.

The rearrangement links TRBV27 to TRBJ2-7, with 8 bases that match TRBD1. The CDR3 is 15 amino acids. Germline CDR1 is MNHEY and CDR2 is SMNVEV (reference sequence). V shed 4 bases, J shed 4 bases, and the junction held 9 bases outside the gene matches. CDR3 in amino acids: CASSSRTGNMYEQYF. CDR3 DNA: TGTGCCAGCAGTTCCCGGACAGGGAATATGTACGAGCAGTACTTC.

The rearrangement links TRBV2 to TRBJ1-1, with 8 bases fitting TRBD1. The CDR3 spans 15 residues. Germline CDR1 is SNHLY and CDR2 is FYNNEI. After removal of 7 bases from V and 1 base from J, the junction contained 8 bases not matched to a gene. CDR3 amino acids: CASKRDRTRNTEAFF. The DNA of the CDR3 is TGTGCCAGCAAAAGGGACAGGACAAGGAACACTGAAGCTTTCTTT.

Worth noting for this clone: The sample has other DNA sequences that encode this CDR3 too. The DNA of the CDR3 is TGTGCCAGCAGCCGGGACAGGAGCTCTGGAAACACCATATATTTT. Amino acid sequence: CASSRDRSSGNTIYF. The V and J genes are TRBV6-5 and TRBJ1-3; TRBD1 matches at 8 bases. J was trimmed by 0 bases and V by 6 bases; bases with no gene match: 4. Germline V CDR1 and CDR2: MNHEY, SVGAGI. The CDR3 spans 15 residues.

This sequence joins TRBV5-1 and TRBJ1-2; the D gene is possibly TRBD1 (6 bases). V lost 4 bases, J lost 1 base, and 20 bases lay in between. CDR1 and CDR2 (germline): SGHRS, YFSETQ. The CDR3 totals 17 residues. The CDR3 DNA follows: TGCGCCAGCAGCAACAGGGACCTGCCAGGCTTTAACTATGGCTACACCTTC. The encoded protein is CASSNRDLPGFNYGYTF.

The gene calls are TRBV4-3 and TRBJ2-2; TRBD2 matches at 8 bases. The junction had 9 bases not matched to a gene; V was cut back by 1 base and J by 2 bases. CDR3 length equals 18 residues. CDR1 LGHNA and CDR2 YSLEER come from the germline V gene. As DNA, the CDR3 is TGCGCCAGCAGCCAAGGCCCGGGAGGGGCGGATAACACCGGGGAGCTGTTTTTT. It specifies CASSQGPGGADNTGELFF.

The CDR3 here is CASTTTGANTGELFF. The CDR3 DNA is TGTGCCAGTACCACGACAGGGGCGAACACCGGGGAGCTGTTTTTT. V usage is TRBV19 and J usage is TRBJ2-2; 8 bases fit TRBD1. This CDR3 region has 15 residues. The ends lost 7 bases at V and 0 bases at J; junction bases unmatched: 4. CDR1 is LNHDA, CDR2 SQIVND, per germline (reference sequence).

The chain uses TRBV27 and TRBJ2-2; D might be TRBD2 (6 bases). Trimming removed 4 bases at V and 4 bases at J, with 10 bases between. The germline gives CDR1 MNHEY, CDR2 SMNVEV (reference sequence). CDR3 length: 14 residues. This chain's CDR3 is CASSSLGGTGELFF. DNA of the CDR3: TGTGCCAGCAGTTCCCTGGGAGGCACCGGGGAGCTGTTTTTT.

The chain uses TRBV5-8 and TRBJ2-1, with 8 bases that match TRBD2. Trimming cost V 1 base and J 1 base; bases outside gene matches: 4. CDR1 SGHTS and CDR2 YDEGEE come from the germline V gene. This CDR3 has 16 residues. The CDR3: CASSLYGTRSYNEQFF. The DNA of the CDR3 is TGTGCCAGCAGCTTGTATGGGACTAGGTCCTACAATGAGCAGTTCTTC.

The chain employs TRBV14 and TRBJ2-2; tentatively, D is TRBD2 (5 bases). V was pared by 0 bases and J by 0 bases, with 14 bases between. There are 18 residues in the CDR3. Germline lookup yields CDR1 SGHDN and CDR2 FVKESK. The CDR3 region is CASSQERLERTNTGELFF. The CDR3 coding sequence is TGTGCCAGCAGCCAAGAACGTCTAGAGCGGACGAACACCGGGGAGCTGTTTTTT. Variable domain in full (rest from reference TRBV14 and TRBJ2-2): EAGVTQFPSHSVIEKGQTVTLRCDPISGHDNLYWYRRVMGKEIKFLLHFVKESKQDESGMPNNRFLAERTGGTYSTLKVQPAELEDSGVYFCASSQERLERTNTGELFFGEGSRLTVL.

This chain joins TRBV5-4 and TRBJ1-1; 8 bases are a match to TRBD1. This CDR3 has 15 residues. J lost 1 base, V lost 4 bases, and 6 bases had no gene match. The germline V gene encodes CDR1 SGHNT and CDR2 YYREEE (reference sequence). The chain's CDR3 is CASSEGQGRNTEAFF. CDR3 coding DNA: TGTGCCAGCAGCGAAGGACAGGGCAGGAACACTGAAGCTTTCTTT.

The chain links TRBV5-4 to TRBJ2-3; 9 bases match TRBD2. V gave up 4 bases and J gave up 2 bases; unmatched junction bases: 17. The CDR3 is 19 residues long. Germline CDR1 is SGHNT and CDR2 is YYREEE (reference sequence). The CDR3 here is CASSRLTSGHVSFTDTQYF. CDR3 bases: TGTGCCAGCAGCCGCTTAACTAGCGGGCACGTCTCCTTCACAGATACGCAGTATTTT.

The rearrangement links TRBV19 to TRBJ2-1, with a weak D call TRBD2 (6 bases). This CDR3 region has 13 residues. V lost 4 bases, J lost 5 bases, and 9 bases lay in between. CDR1 LNHDA and CDR2 SQIVND come from the germline V gene (reference sequence). Written as DNA, the CDR3 is TGTGCCAGTAGTAAGGGACTTAACAATGAGCAGTTCTTC. Translated: CASSKGLNNEQFF.

The chain uses TRBV12-3 or TRBV12-4 and TRBJ2-1; 7 bases agree with TRBD2. Trimming cost V 3 bases and J 9 bases; bases outside gene matches: 5. The CDR3 spans 13 residues. This CDR3 reads CASSLTREREQFF. As DNA, the CDR3 is TGTGCCAGCAGTTTGACGCGGGAGCGTGAGCAGTTCTTC.